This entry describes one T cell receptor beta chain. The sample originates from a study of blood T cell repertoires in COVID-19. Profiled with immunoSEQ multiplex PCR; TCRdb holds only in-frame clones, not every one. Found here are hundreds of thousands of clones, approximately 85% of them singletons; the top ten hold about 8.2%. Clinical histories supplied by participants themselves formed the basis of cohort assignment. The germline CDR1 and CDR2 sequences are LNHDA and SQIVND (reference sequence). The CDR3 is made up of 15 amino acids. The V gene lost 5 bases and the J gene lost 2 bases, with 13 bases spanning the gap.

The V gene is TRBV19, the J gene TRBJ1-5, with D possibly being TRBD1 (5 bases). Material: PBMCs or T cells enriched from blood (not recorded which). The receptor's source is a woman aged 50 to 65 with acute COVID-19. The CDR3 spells CASSVTGSRNQPQHF. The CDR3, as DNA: TGTGCCAGTAGTGTAACAGGATCCCGCAATCAGCCCCAGCATTTT.